This T cell receptor beta chain was sequenced during a study of T cells in Graves' hyperthyroidism and ophthalmopathy (dated by TCRdb to about 2019). Concerning the study at large: Peripheral blood samples were taken at the time of initial diagnosis, prior to any treatment. A discovery cohort of about 100 patients, approximately 45 with Graves' ophthalmopathy and 57 with stable Graves' hyperthyroidism, was used to find distinguishing TCR V-J signatures. An independent validation cohort of about 19 hyperthyroidism patients and 17 patients who later progressed to ophthalmopathy tested prospective prediction of ophthalmopathy. The approximately 98 discovery patients were randomly divided into training and test sets at a 7:3 ratio. In roughly six Graves' hyperthyroidism patients, the study also compared T-cell repertoires from thyroid tissue with T-cell repertoires from blood. After blood sampling, hyperthyroidism patients were treated with methimazole at a starting dose of 30 mg daily, and ophthalmopathy patients were treated with high-dose intravenous methylprednisolone. The paper reports TCR Vbeta CDR3 sequencing of more than 120 peripheral blood samples: 43 ophthalmopathy, some 80 hyperthyroidism and around 17 progressor patients.

The germline V end is reduced by 2 bases and the J end by 2 bases; junction bases left unmatched: 8. CDR1 SGHRS and CDR2 YFSETQ are derived from the germline V gene. The CDR3, cysteine through phenylalanine, is 16 amino acids long. The sequence is cut down to CDR3 DNA, 48 bases in frame from base 1. The TCR beta CDR3 regions were amplified from RNA transcripts. The TCR CDR3 was subjected to a first round of RT-PCR using the HTBI primer set and the Qiagen OneStep RT-PCR kit. The libraries were constructed in a second round of multiplex PCR and then size-selected and purified. The libraries were sequenced on an Illumina HiSeq2000 using paired-end 100 bp reads. The authors processed their data as follows. SOAPnuke was used to process the raw data, throwing out any read that contained adapters or uncalled bases, had a mean Phred below 15, or lacked an exact constant-primer or identifier match. High-quality paired reads were merged using COPE v1.2.5, and each unique nucleotide sequence was defined as a clonotype. Clonotypes were aligned to IMGT TRBV, TRBD and TRBJ reference segments using MiTCR v1.1. Analysis was restricted to V-J combinations with a frequency above 0.0001, which covered roughly 99% of repertoires. The TCS score was defined as the ratio of F50 (clonal expansion) to E x V (chaos), calculated using BLOSUM62-based TCRdist between CDR3 peptides within each V-J. Welch's t-statistics and random forest reduced around 520 V-J features to 10 to 15, which were used in a naive Bayes classifier (R e1071). Using fastp trimming at Q25 and MiXCR clonotype assembly, TCRdb reanalyzed the public sequencing data and kept in-frame beta chains. A single entry per CDR3 protein holds the most common genes and DNA from its merged rows. TCRdb, not the original authors, processed these V and J calls. Within this sample are around 480,000 distinct CDR3 sequences, with approximately 14% of them counted one time only. The ten largest clones add up to less than 20% of the sample.

Study-wide findings and limitations: In cross-validation, a model built on a 13 V-J signature told ophthalmopathy apart from stable hyperthyroidism with 85% to 90% sensitivity and roughly 81% specificity, and in testing the same model reached 80%/75%. Most expanded thyroid clonotypes (frequency above 0.001) were also found in blood, which suggests that blood repertoires may mirror thyroid immune responses. In validation, progression to ophthalmopathy was predicted by the model with roughly 69% sensitivity and 72.22% specificity, a median of about 6.4 months before onset. Sample size was not statistically predetermined, and blinding of investigators to group allocation was not performed.

Many counts were recorded for this clonotype. Its antigen has not been determined. Nothing much larger sits one base from this clone, and base qualities are not available. Graves' hyperthyroidism was defined as stable when no progression to ophthalmopathy occurred over 18 months of follow-up. Hyperthyroidism patients were newly diagnosed, with disease duration under 2 months, and aged 18 to 65 years. Exclusion was applied to patients with uncontrolled infections, other autoimmune diseases, pregnancy or lactation. Diagnoses relied on clinical symptoms, serum thyroxine and TRAb, thyroid ultrasound and orbital computed tomography. PBMCs were isolated from 7.5 to 10 ml of fresh peripheral blood by Ficoll-Paque density gradient centrifugation. Total RNA was extracted using Trizol reagent, and RNA quality was assessed on an Agilent 2100 Bioanalyzer.

Sequencing used blood. The rearranged segments are TRBV5-1 and TRBJ2-7; TRBD2 lines up with 9 middle nucleotides. The sequence was collected from a woman younger than 35 with Graves' hyperthyroidism. The CDR3 sequence is CASSLITGTSPYEQYF. The base sequence is TGCGCCAGCAGCTTAATAACCGGGACTAGCCCCTACGAGCAGTACTTC.